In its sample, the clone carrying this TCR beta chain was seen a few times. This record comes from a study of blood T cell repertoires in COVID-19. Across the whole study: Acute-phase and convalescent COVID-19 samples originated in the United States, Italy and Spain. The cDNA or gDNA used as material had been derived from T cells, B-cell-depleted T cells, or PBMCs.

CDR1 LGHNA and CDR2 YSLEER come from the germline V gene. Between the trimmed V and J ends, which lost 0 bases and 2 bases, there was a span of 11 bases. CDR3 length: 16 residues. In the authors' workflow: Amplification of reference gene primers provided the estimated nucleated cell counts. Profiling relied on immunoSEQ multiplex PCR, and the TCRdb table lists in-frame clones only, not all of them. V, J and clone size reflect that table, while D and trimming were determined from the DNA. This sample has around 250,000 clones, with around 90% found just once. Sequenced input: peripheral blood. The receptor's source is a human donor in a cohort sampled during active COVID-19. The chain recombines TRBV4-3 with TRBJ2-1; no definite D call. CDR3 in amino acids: CASSQDRSLAYNEQFF. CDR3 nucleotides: TGCGCCAGCAGCCAAGATAGATCACTCGCCTACAATGAGCAGTTCTTC.